The rows below give T cell receptor beta chains drawn from one sample of a study of blood T cell repertoires in COVID-19. Produced via immunoSEQ multiplex PCR; TCRdb's table is partial and in-frame only. The sample yields around 250,000 clones, approximately 90% seen once. The sample consisted of PBMCs or T cells enriched from blood (not recorded which). The receptors come from a middle-aged man who had been exposed to COVID-19. The CDR3 runs from the conserved cysteine through the conserved F or W. Each record gives: V gene, clone size, J gene, D gene, CDR3 protein, CDR3 DNA. D genes are given only for firm matches. Rows may omit the clone size; those that give it use once, few, many or a size class.

V gene: TRBV18
clone size: .
J gene: TRBJ2-7
D gene: TRBD1
CDR3 protein: CASSDRVDAYEQYF
CDR3 DNA: TGTGCCAGCTCCGACAGGGTCGACGCCTACGAGCAGTACTTC

V gene: TRBV5-1
clone size: .
J gene: TRBJ1-1
D gene: .
CDR3 protein: CASSLAVGLNTEAFF
CDR3 DNA: TGCGCCAGCAGCTTGGCCGTCGGGTTGAACACTGAAGCTTTCTTT

V gene: TRBV6-5
clone size: .
J gene: TRBJ2-5
D gene: .
CDR3 protein: CASKSTETQYF
CDR3 DNA: TGTGCCAGCAAGTCTACTGAGACCCAGTACTTC

V gene: TRBV14
clone size: .
J gene: TRBJ2-5
D gene: .
CDR3 protein: CASSKYETQYF
CDR3 DNA: TGTGCCAGCAGTAAATATGAGACCCAGTACTTC

V gene: TRBV21-1
clone size: .
J gene: TRBJ2-5
D gene: .
CDR3 protein: CASSKGKPGTVQETQYF
CDR3 DNA: TGTGCCAGCAGCAAAGGTAAACCGGGAACAGTCCAAGAGACCCAGTACTTC

V gene: TRBV2
clone size: .
J gene: TRBJ1-5
D gene: .
CDR3 protein: CASSESRDNQPQHF
CDR3 DNA: TGTGCCAGCAGTGAGTCACGGGATAATCAGCCCCAGCATTTT

V gene: TRBV2
clone size: .
J gene: TRBJ1-3
D gene: TRBD1
CDR3 protein: CASSPDRAAGNTIYF
CDR3 DNA: TGTGCCAGCAGTCCGGACAGGGCAGCTGGAAACACCATATATTTT

V gene: TRBV5-1
clone size: .
J gene: TRBJ2-7
D gene: TRBD1
CDR3 protein: CASTDSGQGHEQYF
CDR3 DNA: TGCGCCAGCACCGATTCGGGACAGGGACACGAGCAGTACTTC

V gene: TRBV19
clone size: .
J gene: TRBJ2-5
D gene: .
CDR3 protein: CASSIRGYQETQYF
CDR3 DNA: TGTGCCAGTAGTATTCGGGGATATCAAGAGACCCAGTACTTC

V gene: TRBV28
clone size: .
J gene: TRBJ1-2
D gene: TRBD1
CDR3 protein: CASRYYRGGYGYTF
CDR3 DNA: TGTGCCAGCAGATATTACAGGGGGGGCTATGGCTACACCTTC

V gene: TRBV4-1
clone size: .
J gene: TRBJ2-7
D gene: .
CDR3 protein: CASSQDSGGVMYEQYF
CDR3 DNA: TGCGCCAGCAGCCAAGATAGTGGGGGCGTCATGTACGAGCAGTACTTC

V gene: TRBV9
clone size: .
J gene: TRBJ2-2
D gene: TRBD1
CDR3 protein: CASSVTGGNTGELFF
CDR3 DNA: TGTGCCAGCAGCGTAACAGGGGGGAACACCGGGGAGCTGTTTTTT

V gene: TRBV28
clone size: .
J gene: TRBJ2-1
D gene: .
CDR3 protein: CASVDYPNNEQFF
CDR3 DNA: TGTGCCAGCGTTGACTACCCAAACAATGAGCAGTTCTTC

V gene: TRBV7-9
clone size: .
J gene: TRBJ2-2
D gene: .
CDR3 protein: CASSRQNTGELFF
CDR3 DNA: TGTGCCAGCAGCCGACAGAACACCGGGGAGCTGTTTTTT

V gene: TRBV7-2
clone size: .
J gene: TRBJ2-1
D gene: .
CDR3 protein: CASSFRVGYNEQFF
CDR3 DNA: TGTGCCAGCAGCTTCAGGGTCGGCTACAATGAGCAGTTCTTC

V gene: TRBV4-1
clone size: .
J gene: TRBJ2-3
D gene: TRBD2
CDR3 protein: CASKLAASEDTQYF
CDR3 DNA: TGCGCCAGCAAACTAGCGGCCTCCGAAGATACGCAGTATTTT

V gene: TRBV2
clone size: .
J gene: TRBJ1-6
D gene: .
CDR3 protein: CASSRASSYNSPLHF
CDR3 DNA: TGTGCCAGCAGTCGCGCGAGCTCCTATAATTCACCCCTCCACTTT

V gene: TRBV15
clone size: .
J gene: TRBJ1-1
D gene: .
CDR3 protein: CATSRDGGARVTEAFF
CDR3 DNA: TGTGCCACCAGCAGAGATGGAGGGGCGCGGGTCACTGAAGCTTTCTTT

V gene: TRBV29-1
clone size: .
J gene: TRBJ1-4
D gene: .
CDR3 protein: CSVVTAQGNEKLFF
CDR3 DNA: TGCAGCGTCGTTACCGCTCAGGGAAATGAAAAACTGTTTTTT

V gene: TRBV9
clone size: .
J gene: TRBJ2-1
D gene: TRBD2
CDR3 protein: CASSPSGRGNEQFF
CDR3 DNA: TGTGCCAGCAGCCCTAGCGGGAGAGGGAATGAGCAGTTCTTC

V gene: TRBV18
clone size: few
J gene: TRBJ1-4
D gene: .
CDR3 protein: CASSHDRPNEKLFF
CDR3 DNA: TGTGCCAGCTCACACGACAGACCAAATGAAAAACTGTTTTTT

V gene: TRBV5-1
clone size: .
J gene: TRBJ2-1
D gene: TRBD1
CDR3 protein: CASSLEDRVESYNEQFF
CDR3 DNA: TGCGCCAGCAGCTTGGAGGACAGGGTAGAATCCTACAATGAGCAGTTCTTC

V gene: TRBV19
clone size: .
J gene: TRBJ2-1
D gene: .
CDR3 protein: CASSIAAGTYNEQFF
CDR3 DNA: TGTGCCAGTAGTATAGCGGCAGGTACCTACAATGAGCAGTTCTTC

V gene: TRBV7-2
clone size: .
J gene: TRBJ1-2
D gene: TRBD1
CDR3 protein: CASSLTGRTGGAYGYTF
CDR3 DNA: TGTGCCAGCAGCTTAACCGGTCGGACAGGGGGCGCATATGGCTACACCTTC

V gene: TRBV7-2
clone size: .
J gene: TRBJ1-1
D gene: .
CDR3 protein: CASSSPGVTGTEAFF
CDR3 DNA: TGTGCCAGCAGCTCCCCGGGAGTAACTGGCACTGAAGCTTTCTTT

V gene: TRBV4-2
clone size: .
J gene: TRBJ1-1
D gene: TRBD1
CDR3 protein: CASSLRDRRNTEAFF
CDR3 DNA: TGTGCCAGCAGCCTTCGGGACAGGAGGAACACTGAAGCTTTCTTT

V gene: TRBV24-1
clone size: .
J gene: TRBJ2-5
D gene: TRBD1
CDR3 protein: CATSDSGTGFGETQYF
CDR3 DNA: TGTGCCACCAGTGATTCCGGGACAGGGTTTGGAGAGACCCAGTACTTC

V gene: TRBV7-9
clone size: once
J gene: TRBJ2-3
D gene: TRBD2
CDR3 protein: CASSLGLAGGPKDTQYF
CDR3 DNA: TGTGCCAGCAGCTTAGGCTTAGCGGGAGGGCCGAAAGATACGCAGTATTTT

V gene: TRBV29-1
clone size: .
J gene: TRBJ2-7
D gene: TRBD1
CDR3 protein: CSVPLPGQDEQYF
CDR3 DNA: TGCAGCGTGCCATTACCGGGACAGGACGAGCAGTACTTC

V gene: TRBV19
clone size: .
J gene: TRBJ1-3
D gene: .
CDR3 protein: CASSMMIAGNTIYF
CDR3 DNA: TGTGCCAGTAGTATGATGATAGCTGGAAACACCATATATTTT

V gene: TRBV20-1
clone size: .
J gene: TRBJ2-3
D gene: .
CDR3 protein: CSASWDLSTDTQYF
CDR3 DNA: TGCAGTGCTAGTTGGGACTTAAGCACAGATACGCAGTATTTT

V gene: TRBV27
clone size: once
J gene: TRBJ1-5
D gene: TRBD1
CDR3 protein: CASSLRGDRLSNQPQHF
CDR3 DNA: TGTGCCAGCAGTTTACGAGGGGACAGACTAAGCAATCAGCCCCAGCATTTT

V gene: TRBV7-9
clone size: once
J gene: TRBJ2-1
D gene: .
CDR3 protein: CASSSRGGGPNEQFF
CDR3 DNA: TGTGCCAGCAGCTCCCGAGGGGGTGGGCCCAATGAGCAGTTCTTC

V gene: TRBV5-1
clone size: .
J gene: TRBJ2-5
D gene: TRBD2
CDR3 protein: CASSLEGLAGETQYF
CDR3 DNA: TGCGCCAGCAGCTTGGAAGGACTAGCGGGCGAGACCCAGTACTTC

V gene: TRBV12-5
clone size: .
J gene: TRBJ2-7
D gene: TRBD1
CDR3 protein: CASGLITGTAMAEQYF
CDR3 DNA: TGTGCTAGTGGTTTGATTACAGGGACAGCTATGGCCGAGCAGTACTTC

V gene: TRBV27
clone size: .
J gene: TRBJ2-2
D gene: TRBD1
CDR3 protein: CASSFTGENTGELFF
CDR3 DNA: TGTGCCAGCAGTTTTACAGGGGAGAACACCGGGGAGCTGTTTTTT